This T cell receptor (beta chain) stems from a study of T cells in Graves' hyperthyroidism and ophthalmopathy. General observations from the study: Before onset, ophthalmopathy was predicted by the model a median around 6.5 months earlier. Appearing also in blood were most of the thyroid clonotypes expanded above 0.001.

About this clonotype: What it binds is unknown.

Amplification of TCR beta CDR3 regions used RNA as the template. Carried out on the TCR CDR3, a first-round RT-PCR used the HTBI primer set. TCRdb itself ran the multiplex PCR reads through MiXCR, one entry per CDR3 protein. The repertoire includes 600,000 to 700,000 distinct CDR3 sequences, 45% of them detected once, and roughly 7.2% sits in the top ten. Based on clinical symptoms, serum thyroxine and TRAb, thyroid ultrasound and orbital computed tomography, diagnoses were reached. The TCR originated in an adult man with Graves' disease, either hyperthyroidism or ophthalmopathy (not recorded which). Sequencing was performed on peripheral blood or thyroid tissue (not recorded which).

CDR3 in amino acids: CASSLEVAYEQYF. CDR3 coding DNA: TGCGCCAGCAGCTTGGAGGTAGCCTACGAGCAGTACTTC. The rearrangement joins TRBV5-1 to TRBJ2-7, with no clear D. Trimming left V 0 bases short and J 2 bases short, with 6 bases between. The CDR3 length is 13 residues. Germline CDR1 SGHRS, CDR2 YFSETQ.